The rows below give T cell receptor beta chains drawn from one sample of a study of T cell responses to AZD1222 COVID-19 vaccine. Profiling relied on immunoSEQ multiplex PCR, and the TCRdb table lists in-frame clones only, not all of them. The sample has about 150,000 clones; around 87% are singletons. This material consisted of peripheral blood, taken 28 days after the second AZD1222 dose. The origin of the receptors is an adult who received the AZD1222 COVID-19 vaccine. Both conserved end residues are part of each CDR3. D genes are given only for firm matches. Clone sizes are given selectively: once, few, many, or a class where the clone is expanded.

d_call j_call v_call clone_size cdr3_aa cdr3_nt
- TRBJ2-5 TRBV19 - CASRGTDQETQYF TGTGCCAGCCGGGGGACAGACCAAGAGACCCAGTACTTC
- TRBJ1-1 TRBV18 - CASSPYRENTEAFF TGTGCCAGCTCACCCTACAGGGAGAACACTGAAGCTTTCTTT
- TRBJ2-7 TRBV14 once CASSQSSRVHEQYF TGTGCCAGCAGCCAATCTTCCAGGGTGCACGAGCAGTACTTC
- TRBJ1-5 TRBV19 - CASKKGGLDQPQHF TGTGCCAGTAAAAAGGGGGGGCTTGATCAGCCCCAGCATTTT
- TRBJ1-5 TRBV7-9 - CASSFSPGVNQPQHF TGTGCCAGCAGCTTCTCCCCCGGGGTAAATCAGCCCCAGCATTTT
- TRBJ2-1 TRBV5-4 - CASSTWQDSTNEQFF TGTGCCAGCAGCACATGGCAGGACTCGACGAATGAGCAGTTCTTC
- TRBJ2-2 TRBV29-1 - CGSGSLAGPGELFF TGCGGATCAGGCTCTCTGGCGGGGCCCGGGGAGCTGTTTTTT
- TRBJ1-3 TRBV3-1/TRBV3-2 - CASSQEGYGNTIYF TGTGCCAGCAGCCAAGAAGGGTACGGAAACACCATATATTTT
- TRBJ2-5 TRBV6-2/TRBV6-3 - CASSYSKTAEQETQYF TGTGCCAGCAGTTACTCGAAGACGGCGGAACAAGAGACCCAGTACTTC
TRBD1 TRBJ1-5 TRBV19 - CASRLDREFRQPQHF TGTGCCAGTAGACTGGACAGGGAGTTCCGGCAGCCCCAGCATTTT
TRBD1 TRBJ2-1 TRBV2 once CASSGGQDNEQFF TGTGCCAGCAGTGGGGGACAGGACAATGAGCAGTTCTTC
- TRBJ1-2 TRBV28 - CASSSTGRGLHGYTF TGTGCCAGCAGTTCCACCGGGCGGGGTCTACATGGCTACACCTTC
- TRBJ1-2 TRBV10-3 - CAIRGGGKTNYGYTF TGTGCCATCAGGGGGGGAGGGAAGACTAACTATGGCTACACCTTC
- TRBJ1-1 TRBV3-1/TRBV3-2 few CASSPGQSLKVFF TGTGCCAGCAGCCCCGGACAGAGCTTGAAGGTTTTCTTT
- TRBJ1-2 TRBV7-9 - CASSLKAGSYGYTF TGTGCCAGCAGCTTAAAGGCAGGGAGCTATGGCTACACCTTC
TRBD1 TRBJ1-5 TRBV28 - CASRRQGSSYQPQHF TGTGCCAGCAGGCGACAGGGGTCCTCCTATCAGCCCCAGCATTTT
TRBD1 TRBJ1-1 TRBV19 - CASSTTGGRLGTEAFF TGTGCCAGTAGTACCACAGGGGGCCGCCTCGGCACTGAAGCTTTCTTT
TRBD2 TRBJ2-1 TRBV19 - CASSPPSGSVMGGYNEQFF TGTGCCAGTAGTCCCCCTAGCGGGAGCGTGATGGGGGGTTACAATGAGCAGTTCTTC
- TRBJ2-7 TRBV6-5 - CASSSTSYEQYF TGTGCCAGCAGTTCTACCTCCTACGAGCAGTACTTC
- TRBJ1-2 TRBV7-2 - CASSWGALTGSEGYTF TGTGCCAGCAGCTGGGGGGCCTTAACAGGGTCGGAGGGCTACACCTTC
- TRBJ1-1 TRBV30 few CAWSFSQGKGTEAFF TGTGCCTGGAGTTTCTCCCAGGGAAAGGGCACTGAAGCTTTCTTT
- TRBJ2-1 TRBV11-3 - CASSPRTNEQFF TGTGCCAGCAGCCCAAGGACGAATGAGCAGTTCTTC
- TRBJ2-1 TRBV14 - CASSLLGQYNEQFF TGTGCCAGCAGCCTCCTGGGGCAGTACAATGAGCAGTTCTTC
TRBD1 TRBJ1-4 TRBV3-1/TRBV3-2 - CASSQPSGTGAEKLFF TGTGCCAGCAGCCAGCCTTCAGGGACAGGGGCTGAAAAACTGTTTTTT
- TRBJ2-7 TRBV21-1 - CASSNVQGWIGYEQYF TGTGCCAGCAGTAATGTACAGGGGTGGATCGGGTACGAGCAGTACTTC
- TRBJ1-5 TRBV10-3 - CATARGLTGNQPQHF TGTGCCACCGCCCGGGGGTTAACGGGCAATCAGCCCCAGCATTTT
TRBD2 TRBJ2-7 TRBV28 - CASRSNSGSTDEQYF TGTGCCAGCAGGTCTAATAGCGGGAGTACGGACGAGCAGTACTTC
- TRBJ1-5 TRBV2 - CASSVGRGNQPQHF TGTGCCAGCAGTGTTGGGAGGGGGAATCAGCCCCAGCATTTT
TRBD2 TRBJ2-1 TRBV28 - CASSLPGLATSYNEQFF TGTGCCAGCAGTTTACCGGGACTAGCGACATCCTACAATGAGCAGTTCTTC
- TRBJ2-7 TRBV6-5 once CASSYSLAYEQYF TGTGCCAGCAGTTACTCGTTAGCCTACGAGCAGTACTTC
- TRBJ2-3 TRBV28 - CASSLSQRTDTQYF TGTGCCAGCAGTTTATCTCAGCGCACAGATACGCAGTATTTT
TRBD2 TRBJ2-3 TRBV3-1/TRBV3-2 - CASSLRASGREVRDTQYF TGTGCCAGCAGCCTCCGTGCTAGCGGGAGAGAGGTGAGAGATACGCAGTATTTT
TRBD2 TRBJ2-1 TRBV5-1 - CASSLWTSGVGSSYNEQFF TGCGCCAGCAGCTTGTGGACTAGCGGAGTCGGGAGCTCCTACAATGAGCAGTTCTTC
- TRBJ2-1 TRBV28 - CASTPPGPPYNEQFF TGTGCCAGCACCCCCCCGGGTCCCCCTTACAATGAGCAGTTCTTC
- TRBJ1-1 TRBV3-1/TRBV3-2 few CASSLNLAISPEAFF TGTGCCAGCAGCCTCAATCTTGCCATTAGCCCTGAAGCTTTCTTT
- TRBJ1-6 TRBV7-2 - CASSLGPGTPSSPLHF TGTGCCAGCAGCTTAGGACCCGGGACACCGAGTTCACCCCTCCACTTT
- TRBJ2-2 TRBV19 - CASSMGTGRSGGELFF TGTGCCAGTAGTATGGGGACCGGGCGGAGTGGCGGGGAGCTGTTTTTT
- TRBJ1-6 TRBV9 - CASSVEPEYSPLHF TGTGCCAGCAGCGTAGAACCGGAATATTCACCCCTCCACTTT
TRBD2 TRBJ2-2 TRBV5-1 - CASSFRLAEGTGELFF TGCGCCAGCAGCTTTCGGCTAGCGGAGGGGACCGGGGAGCTGTTTTTT
TRBD1 TRBJ1-2 TRBV28 - CASSYRGNYGYTF TGTGCCAGCAGTTACAGGGGGAACTATGGCTACACCTTC
- TRBJ1-6 TRBV12-3/TRBV12-4 - CASSRTANSPLHF TGTGCCAGCAGCCGAACGGCTAATTCACCCCTCCACTTT
TRBD2 TRBJ2-1 TRBV5-1 once CASSGGTTSYNEQFF TGCGCCAGCAGCGGCGGGACTACCTCCTACAATGAGCAGTTCTTC